The 21 T cell receptor beta chains listed next were all sequenced from one sample in a study of beta chain features in type 1 diabetes. Study observations and caveats: Shortening that was moderate but significant affected the TCRB CDR3s of Type 1 diabetes patients in all four CD4+ subsets.

Every bit of the isolated RNA underwent reverse transcription, so sequencing read expressed TCRB transcripts. Method: immunoSEQ multiplex PCR; TCRdb's copy keeps in-frame clones and lacks some. The sample shows around 710,000 clones, around an eighth of them seen only once. These receptors are not linked to any known antigen. Sample: naive CD4+ T cells from blood. These receptor sequences come from a man in his thirties or forties with type 1 diabetes.

V and J are TRBV10-2 and TRBJ2-3; no firm D call. Germline assignment: CDR1 WSHSY and CDR2 SAAADI. V lost 5 bases and J lost 7, with 10 bases in between. The CDR3 totals 12 residues. CDR3 sequence: CASSTTENTQYF. In nucleotides, the CDR3 is TGCGCCAGCAGTACCACCGAAAATACGCAGTATTTT.

The chain joins TRBV27 to TRBJ1-6, with D tentatively TRBD1 (6 bases). V was clipped by 8 bases and J by 6 bases, with 11 bases between them. The CDR3 runs 13 residues. CDR1 is MNHEY, CDR2 SMNVEV, per germline (reference sequence). CDR3 nucleotide sequence: TGTGCCAGCGGAGGACAGTTTAATTCACCCCTCCACTTT. This gives the protein CASGGQFNSPLHF.

The table lists this clone with a few counts. The J gene is TRBJ1-5, the V gene TRBV2, with D tentatively TRBD1 (5 bases). The V end lost 4 bases, the J end lost 4 bases, and 11 bases lay between the germline ends. The CDR3 has 14 residues. The V gene's germline CDR1 is SNHLY and CDR2 FYNNEI. The CDR3 nucleotides read TGTGCCAGCAGTGTAATGGGGGAGAATCAGCCCCAGCATTTT. This codes for CASSVMGENQPQHF. Supplemented by reference TRBV2 and TRBJ1-5, the full variable domain reads EPEVTQTPSHQVTQMGQEVILRCVPISNHLYFYWYRQILGQKVEFLVSFYNNEISEKSEIFDDQFSVERPDGSNFTLKIRSTKLEDSAMYFCASSVMGENQPQHFGDGTRLSIL.

The chain recombines TRBV6-5 with TRBJ2-1; the D gene could be TRBD1 or TRBD2 (6 bases each). V gave up 6 bases and J gave up 9 bases, with 21 bases separating them. CDR1 MNHEY and CDR2 SVGAGI come from the germline V gene. There are 15 residues in the CDR3. The CDR3 nucleotides are TGTGCCAGCAGCCGACTAGACAGGCCTGGTTTTGAGCAGTTCTTC. As protein: CASSRLDRPGFEQFF.

This clone was seen a handful of times. DNA for the CDR3: TGTGCCAGCAGCCCCGGGACAGGGGGCCATACGCAGTATTTT. It yields the protein CASSPGTGGHTQYF. The gene calls are TRBV7-2 and TRBJ2-3; TRBD1 aligns across 12 bases. CDR3 length equals 14 residues. V lost 5 bases to trimming and J lost 7 bases; unmatched junction nucleotides: 4. Per germline, CDR1 SGHTA and CDR2 FQGNSA.

This clone turned up a few times. V is TRBV13 and J is TRBJ2-3; TRBD1 matches 7 bases. CDR1 PRHDT and CDR2 FYEKMQ come from the germline V gene (reference sequence). The V and J ends lost 5 bases and 4 bases, in that order; junction bases with no gene match: 6. The CDR3 extends over 14 amino acids. The CDR3 reads CASSRKQGPDTQYF. The CDR3 nucleotides are TGTGCCAGCAGCCGTAAACAGGGGCCAGATACGCAGTATTTT.

The chain has TRBV14 and TRBJ2-4; no firm D call. CDR1 is SGHDN and CDR2 is FVKESK in the germline V gene. V was cut by 1 base and J by 0 bases, with 4 bases left in between. This CDR3 is built from 14 residues. This CDR3 is CASSQALAKNIQYF. CDR3 DNA sequence: TGTGCCAGCAGCCAAGCCCTAGCCAAAAACATTCAGTACTTC.

V gene TRBV2 combines with J gene TRBJ1-4, with D hard to call. Trimming cost V 10 bases and J 2 bases, with 14 bases left between them. CDR1 SNHLY and CDR2 FYNNEI come from the germline V gene. The CDR3 length is 14 residues. The CDR3 nucleotides are TGTGCCACCGCTCCACAGTGGACTAATGAAAAACTGTTTTTT. Translating gives CATAPQWTNEKLFF.

This clone came up a few times. The chain has TRBV2 and TRBJ1-5; 7 bases are shared with TRBD1. This CDR3 is 16 amino acids long. V lost 4 bases and J lost 3; bases outside the gene matches: 9. Looked up from germline, CDR1 is SNHLY and CDR2 is FYNNEI. CDR3 residues: CASSARGGEDNQPQHF. In DNA, the CDR3 is TGTGCCAGCAGTGCGAGAGGGGGCGAAGACAATCAGCCCCAGCATTTT.

This clone was detected only a few times. V gene TRBV7-8 combines with J gene TRBJ2-3, with D perhaps matching TRBD1 (7 bases). This CDR3 region has 16 residues. V was cut by 3 bases and J by 6 bases, with 19 bases left in between. Germline assignment: CDR1 SGHVS and CDR2 FQNEAQ. The CDR3 is CASSLGGQNGADTQYF. DNA of the CDR3: TGTGCCAGCAGCTTGGGGGGACAGAACGGCGCGGATACGCAGTATTTT.

The rearrangement joins TRBV7-9 to TRBJ2-3; TRBD1 is a possible D gene (5 bases). The V end lost 6 bases, the J end lost 5 bases, and 9 bases lay between the germline ends. The CDR3 is made up of 12 amino acids. Germline loops: CDR1 SEHNR, CDR2 FQNEAQ (reference sequence). The CDR3 region is CASSSQGDTQYF. The CDR3 nucleotides are TGTGCCAGCAGTTCCCAGGGAGATACGCAGTATTTT.

The chain recombines TRBV7-2 with TRBJ1-5; D gene ambiguous. Germline V gene sequence: CDR1 SGHTA, CDR2 FQGNSA. This CDR3 has 15 residues. Trimming cost V 2 bases and J 0 bases, with 8 bases left between them. CDR3: CASSLMQTSNQPQHF. CDR3 DNA sequence: TGTGCCAGCAGCTTAATGCAGACTAGCAATCAGCCCCAGCATTTT.

This clone was observed a few times. The chain uses TRBV25-1 and TRBJ2-1; TRBD1 matches at 10 bases. Germline V lookup: CDR1 MGHDK, CDR2 SYGVNS. The CDR3 spans 16 residues. V was pared by 4 bases and J by 7 bases, with 10 bases of the junction left unmatched. The CDR3 nucleotides read TGTGCCAGCAGTGCAGTGCTAGGACAGGGGGGGAATGAGCAGTTCTTC. Amino acid sequence: CASSAVLGQGGNEQFF.

V gene TRBV19 combines with J gene TRBJ2-2; 12 bases map to TRBD2. The CDR3 spans 16 residues. CDR1 is LNHDA and CDR2 is SQIVND in the germline V gene (reference sequence). V dropped 7 bases and J dropped 2; count of bases not matched to a gene: 5. CDR3 sequence reads: CASTRLAGANTGELFF. The CDR3, as DNA: TGTGCCAGTACCCGACTAGCGGGGGCCAACACCGGGGAGCTGTTTTTT.

The J gene is TRBJ2-7, the V gene TRBV4-3, with D perhaps matching TRBD2 (6 bases). The V end was cut by 0 bases, the J end by 4 bases, with 13 bases between. The CDR3 has 15 residues. Germline CDR1 LGHNA, CDR2 YSLEER. Here the CDR3 DNA reads TGCGCCAGCAGCCAAGACCTCAGGGCGGGGTACGAGCAGTACTTC. This codes for CASSQDLRAGYEQYF.

This clone was counted a few times. The V gene is TRBV19, the J gene TRBJ2-7, with D perhaps TRBD1 (6 bases). Germline loops: CDR1 LNHDA, CDR2 SQIVND (reference sequence). The CDR3 totals 14 residues. The V and J ends lost 6 bases and 5 bases respectively, with 17 bases between them. This chain's CDR3 is CASSTGSSGDEQYF. For the CDR3, the DNA is TGTGCCAGTAGCACAGGGTCGTCAGGGGACGAGCAGTACTTC.

The chain carries TRBV5-1 and TRBJ1-1, with 8 positions matching TRBD1. This CDR3 contains 15 residues. Trimming took 8 bases from V and 2 from J; bases not matched to a gene: 11. The germline gives CDR1 SGHRS, CDR2 YFSETQ. CDR3 residues: CASRQGSVSNTEAFF. In nucleotides, the CDR3 is TGCGCCAGTAGACAGGGGTCCGTTTCAAACACTGAAGCTTTCTTT.

This chain links TRBV4-2 with TRBJ2-7, with 7 bases matching TRBD1. The CDR3 contains 15 residues. Germline-derived CDR1 and CDR2 are LGHNA and YNFKEQ. After removal of 0 bases from V and 5 bases from J, the junction contained 7 bases not matched to a gene. Here the CDR3 DNA reads TGTGCCAGCAGCCAAGATGTTGCAGGGGGTAACGAGCAGTACTTC. This encodes CASSQDVAGGNEQYF.

The genes are TRBV7-9 and TRBJ1-5, with a possible D match to TRBD1 (5 bases). Between the trimmed V and J ends, which lost 3 bases and 7 bases, there was a span of 16 bases. Per germline, CDR1 SEHNR and CDR2 FQNEAQ (reference sequence). The CDR3 spans 15 residues. The chain's CDR3 is CASSFGTPGGQPQHF. Here the CDR3 DNA reads TGTGCCAGCAGCTTCGGGACCCCGGGGGGGCAGCCCCAGCATTTT.

The sample holds a few counts of this clone. The chain links TRBV9 to TRBJ2-7; 8 bases align to TRBD1. The DNA end is more similar to TRBJ2-5, so the J call may be wrong. The germline gives CDR1 SGDLS, CDR2 YYNGEE. CDR3 length: 15 amino acids. The CDR3 region is CASSVVPGGKETQYF. CDR3 in DNA: TGTGCCAGCAGCGTAGTACCAGGGGGCAAAGAGACCCAGTACTTC.

As for this clone: The same CDR3 can be traced to other DNA sequences in this sample. V is TRBV5-4 and J is TRBJ2-1; possibly TRBD1 for D (5 bases). Per the germline V gene, CDR1 is SGHNT and CDR2 is YYREEE (reference sequence). The germline V and J ends were trimmed by 2 bases and 0 bases, with 9 bases remaining between them. The CDR3 runs to 15 residues. In DNA, the CDR3 is TGTGCCAGCAGCTTAGACAGTAGCTCCTACAATGAGCAGTTCTTC. Residues: CASSLDSSSYNEQFF.